Listed below are T cell receptor beta chains from one sample, sequenced in a study of blood T cell repertoires in COVID-19. Data came from immunoSEQ multiplex PCR; TCRdb stores just in-frame clones and leaves some out. The table includes 110,000 to 150,000 clones, roughly 77% detected once. The sample was peripheral blood. These receptors originate from a man aged 60-69 years with acute or convalescent COVID-19. The CDR3 runs from the conserved cysteine through the conserved F or W. Fields, in order: V gene, CDR3 length, clone size, D gene, J gene, CDR3 protein. The D gene is left open where the match is weak. For some rows the clone size is stated as once, few or many, or as a class when expanded; others skip it.

V: TRBV3-1/TRBV3-2
length: 13
size: many
D: TRBD1
J: TRBJ1-6
CDR3: CASNKQGNSPLHF

V: TRBV6-1
length: 15
size: NA
D: NA
J: TRBJ1-4
CDR3: CASSEGGATNEKLFF

V: TRBV11-2
length: 13
size: few
D: NA
J: TRBJ2-5
CDR3: CASGPQGGLAQYF

V: TRBV24-1
length: 15
size: NA
D: TRBD2
J: TRBJ2-3
CDR3: CATSDTGGRADTQYF

V: TRBV4-2
length: 15
size: NA
D: TRBD1
J: TRBJ2-2
CDR3: CASSPGQGVTGELFF

V: TRBV7-8
length: 15
size: NA
D: TRBD2
J: TRBJ2-1
CDR3: CASSLLAGVNNEQFF

V: TRBV6-5
length: 16
size: few
D: TRBD1
J: TRBJ1-1
CDR3: CASSYLWGQAMTQAFF

V: TRBV6-5
length: 12
size: few
D: NA
J: TRBJ1-1
CDR3: CASRREASEAFF

V: TRBV19
length: 14
size: NA
D: NA
J: TRBJ1-5
CDR3: CASSITGSNQPQHF

V: TRBV9
length: 16
size: NA
D: TRBD2
J: TRBJ2-3
CDR3: CASSVAGGGGTDTQYF

V: TRBV2
length: 12
size: NA
D: NA
J: TRBJ2-5
CDR3: CASSEARETQYF

V: TRBV7-9
length: 14
size: NA
D: NA
J: TRBJ1-3
CDR3: CASSPRQTGNTIYF

V: TRBV10-3
length: 14
size: NA
D: TRBD1
J: TRBJ2-2
CDR3: CAIGDRGRIGELFF

V: TRBV4-1
length: 14
size: NA
D: NA
J: TRBJ2-4
CDR3: CASSQEWPENIQYF

V: TRBV7-3
length: 13
size: NA
D: TRBD1
J: TRBJ1-1
CDR3: CASSQDRVTEAFF

V: TRBV18
length: 13
size: few
D: TRBD1
J: TRBJ1-1
CDR3: CASSPGQESSAFF

V: TRBV10-3
length: 15
size: once
D: NA
J: TRBJ2-1
CDR3: CATYPDSGSYNEQFF

V: TRBV9
length: 14
size: few
D: NA
J: TRBJ2-7
CDR3: CASSVDGLSYEQYF

V: TRBV29-1
length: 12
size: once
D: NA
J: TRBJ2-1
CDR3: CSVAERGGEQFF

V: TRBV11-2
length: 15
size: NA
D: NA
J: TRBJ2-7
CDR3: CASSLGVGGRYEQYF

V: TRBV19
length: 13
size: few
D: NA
J: TRBJ1-2
CDR3: CASLTPGYYGYTF

V: TRBV19
length: 16
size: NA
D: NA
J: TRBJ2-2
CDR3: CASTSAGGRDTGELFF

V: TRBV2
length: 15
size: NA
D: TRBD2
J: TRBJ2-1
CDR3: CASSSGTSRYNEQFF

V: TRBV4-1
length: 12
size: once
D: NA
J: TRBJ2-3
CDR3: CASSQSADTQYF

V: TRBV5-4
length: 17
size: NA
D: NA
J: TRBJ2-1
CDR3: CASSVGGGWSSYNEQFF

V: TRBV19
length: 13
size: NA
D: TRBD1
J: TRBJ1-1
CDR3: CASSISGTAEAFF

V: TRBV19
length: 15
size: NA
D: NA
J: TRBJ1-1
CDR3: CASTQDRFMNTEAFF

V: TRBV28
length: 14
size: few
D: NA
J: TRBJ2-3
CDR3: CASSVYAGGLAQYF

V: TRBV2
length: 14
size: NA
D: TRBD2
J: TRBJ2-3
CDR3: CASRLGLAADTQYF

V: TRBV10-3
length: 13
size: once
D: NA
J: TRBJ2-3
CDR3: CATVKEVTDTQYF

V: TRBV7-2
length: 14
size: once
D: NA
J: TRBJ2-7
CDR3: CASSLFQFTYEQYF

V: TRBV11-1
length: 15
size: NA
D: NA
J: TRBJ2-7
CDR3: CASSLTGNLNYEQYF

V: TRBV28
length: 15
size: many
D: NA
J: TRBJ1-5
CDR3: CASSLGTYSNQPQHF

V: TRBV5-1
length: 15
size: NA
D: TRBD2
J: TRBJ2-1
CDR3: CASSANGLAYDEQFF

V: TRBV4-1
length: 17
size: NA
D: TRBD1
J: TRBJ2-7
CDR3: CASSQRSFRDRADEQYF

V: TRBV5-8
length: 15
size: NA
D: NA
J: TRBJ2-6
CDR3: CASSPGVSGANVLTF

V: TRBV4-1
length: 16
size: NA
D: NA
J: TRBJ1-2
CDR3: CASSQVASGEDYGYTF

V: TRBV25-1
length: 14
size: once
D: NA
J: TRBJ2-4
CDR3: CASSEGASGNIQYF

V: TRBV6-5
length: 15
size: few
D: TRBD1
J: TRBJ1-3
CDR3: CASSSSTGTGNTIYF

V: TRBV2
length: 15
size: NA
D: TRBD1
J: TRBJ2-2
CDR3: CASSVGQGDSGELFF

V: TRBV6-5
length: 14
size: NA
D: NA
J: TRBJ2-7
CDR3: CASKRGTASYEQYF

V: TRBV21-1
length: 16
size: NA
D: NA
J: TRBJ2-7
CDR3: CASSLRRGGKGHEQYF

V: TRBV19
length: 13
size: few
D: NA
J: TRBJ2-3
CDR3: CASRPAGTDTQYF

V: TRBV3-1/TRBV3-2
length: 14
size: NA
D: TRBD2
J: TRBJ2-1
CDR3: CASSQGTSKDEQFF

V: TRBV19
length: 13
size: NA
D: TRBD2
J: TRBJ2-3
CDR3: CASGGTYTDTQYF